This T cell receptor (beta chain) was identified in a study of CXCR3-negative and CXCR3-positive naive CD8 T cells. CDR3 length: 13 amino acids. Germline CDR1 is SQVTM and CDR2 is ANQGSEA. With some 300,000 cells each, the CD8+ T cell subsets were individually sorted in triplicate. Those CD8+ T cells considered naive were CD45RO-CCR7+CD27+CD95-. Carrying UMI labels, the TRB cDNA libraries were prepared through 5' RACE. TCRdb reworked the 5' RACE reads into one entry per CDR3 protein, no DNA. The sample has about 41,000 distinct CDR3 sequences. The receptor comes from a human donor in good health. Some clones in this sample may be carry-over from other donors' samples. The gene calls are TRBV29-1 and TRBJ1-6; TCRdb's D gene call, TRBD1, goes unchecked for lack of DNA. The specimen sequenced was naive CXCR3- CD8+ T cells from blood. Specified subset: CD45RO-CCR7+CD27+CD95- naive CD8+ T cells lacking CXCR3 (TNR3-). CDR3 region: CSARQGQNSPLHF. The full variable domain, its missing parts supplied by reference TRBV29-1 and TRBJ1-6, is SAVISQKPSRDICQRGTSLTIQCQVDSQVTMMFWYRQQPGQSLTLIATANQGSEATYESGFVIDKFPISRPNLTFSTLTVSNMSPEDSSIYLCSARQGQNSPLHFGNGTRLTVT.